The 9 T cell receptor beta chains below were found in one sample sequenced in a study of T cell responses to AZD1222 COVID-19 vaccine. Profiling relied on immunoSEQ multiplex PCR, and the TCRdb table lists in-frame clones only, not all of them. The sample includes 130,000 or so clones, about 82% of them seen just once. The sequencing here drew on peripheral blood, taken on day 0 of AZD1222 vaccination. All receptors derive from an adult in good health.

The rearrangement uses TRBV12-2 and TRBJ2-7; TRBD2 is the table's D call and was not checked against the DNA. TRBV12-2 is reported as a pseudogene. CDR3 size: 15 residues. The CDR3 spells CASRLGLAGDYEQYF. The CDR3 DNA reads TGTGCAAGTCGCCTCGGACTAGCGGGAGACTACGAGCAGTACTTC.

Notes on this clone: Other DNA sequences in this specimen translate into the identical CDR3. The chain uses TRBV6-5 and TRBJ1-1, with D possibly matching TRBD1 (6 bases). Germline V gene lookup returns CDR1 MNHEY and CDR2 SVGAGI. CDR3 length: 13 amino acids. Trimming left V 2 bases short and J 5 bases short, with 9 bases between. The CDR3 loop reads CASSYGRGTEAFF. CDR3 DNA sequence: TGTGCCAGCAGTTACGGTAGGGGGACTGAAGCTTTCTTT.

V is TRBV7-9 and J is TRBJ1-2, with 7 bases fitting TRBD1. V lost 3 bases and J lost 2; bases outside the gene matches: 6. The length of the CDR3 is 15 residues. Germline V gives CDR1 SEHNR, CDR2 FQNEAQ (reference sequence). DNA for the CDR3: TGTGCCAGCAGCTTCGGGGACAGCCAGAACTATGGCTACACCTTC. This encodes CASSFGDSQNYGYTF.

The chain carries TRBV7-3 and TRBJ2-2, with TRBD2 matching 9 bases. Germline V lookup: CDR1 SGHTA, CDR2 FQGTGA. The ends lost 2 bases at V and 3 bases at J; junction bases unmatched: 7. The CDR3 has 17 residues. The CDR3 region has the DNA TGTGCCAGCAGCTTAGTCGGTCTAGCGGGATACACCGGGGAGCTGTTTTTT. Its translation is CASSLVGLAGYTGELFF.

The chain joins TRBV19 to TRBJ1-3; TRBD1 agrees at 8 bases. The germline V gene has CDR1 LNHDA and CDR2 SQIVND (reference sequence). CDR3 length: 17 residues. J gave up 3 bases and V 3 bases, and 10 bases lay outside the gene matches. For the CDR3, the DNA is TGTGCCAGTAGTATCTTCGACCAGGGGGCCTTTGGAAACACCATATATTTT. It translates to CASSIFDQGAFGNTIYF.

The rearrangement joins TRBV3-1 (or the pseudogene TRBV3-2) to TRBJ2-7; D not certain. The CDR3 consists of 11 residues. The germline V gene encodes CDR1 LGHDT and CDR2 YNNKEL (reference sequence). V lost 3 bases, J lost 5 bases, and 5 bases lay in between. The CDR3, as DNA: TGTGCCAGCAGCCAGTTGAACGAGCAGTACTTC. The encoded protein is CASSQLNEQYF.

The V call is TRBV6-5, the J call TRBJ1-3; 7 nucleotides agree with TRBD1. The V gene's germline CDR1 is MNHEY and CDR2 SVGAGI. J lost 4 bases, V lost 4 bases, and 7 bases had no gene match. This CDR3 has 15 amino acids. In nucleotides, the CDR3 is TGTGCCAGCAGTTGGGGCAGGGGGAACGGAAACACCATATATTTT. As protein: CASSWGRGNGNTIYF.

In its sample, this clone was seen a few times. The chain couples TRBV7-2 to TRBJ2-1, with D perhaps TRBD2 (6 bases). Germline lookup yields CDR1 SGHTA and CDR2 FQGNSA. The CDR3 length is 12 residues. Deletions cut 8 bases from V and 10 bases from J, with 15 bases between. CDR3 sequence (DNA): TGTGCCAGCGCGTCAGGAGGGGACGAGCAGTTCTTC. Residues: CASASGGDEQFF.

This chain uses TRBV2 with TRBJ2-2; D remains ambiguous. The CDR3 consists of 13 residues. Germline CDR1 reads SNHLY; CDR2 reads FYNNEI. V shed 4 bases and J shed 0 bases, with 3 bases lying between them. CDR3 protein: CASSGTNTGELFF. In nucleotides, the CDR3 is TGTGCCAGCAGTGGTACGAACACCGGGGAGCTGTTTTTT. The full variable domain, completed using reference TRBV2 and TRBJ2-2, is EPEVTQTPSHQVTQMGQEVILRCVPISNHLYFYWYRQILGQKVEFLVSFYNNEISEKSEIFDDQFSVERPDGSNFTLKIRSTKLEDSAMYFCASSGTNTGELFFGEGSRLTVL.